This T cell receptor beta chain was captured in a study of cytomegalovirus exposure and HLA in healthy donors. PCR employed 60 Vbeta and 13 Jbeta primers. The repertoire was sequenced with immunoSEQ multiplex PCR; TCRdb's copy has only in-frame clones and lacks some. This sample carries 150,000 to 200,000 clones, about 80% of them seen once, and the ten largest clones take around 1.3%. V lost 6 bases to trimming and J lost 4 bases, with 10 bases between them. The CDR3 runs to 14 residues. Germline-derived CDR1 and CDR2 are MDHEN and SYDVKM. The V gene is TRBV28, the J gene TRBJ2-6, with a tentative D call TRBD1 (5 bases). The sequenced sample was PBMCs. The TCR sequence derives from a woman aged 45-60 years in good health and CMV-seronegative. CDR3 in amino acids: CASRQGWGANVLTF. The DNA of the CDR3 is TGTGCCAGCAGGCAGGGCTGGGGGGCCAACGTCCTGACTTTC.